This is a list of T cell receptor beta chains from one sample in a study of blood T cell repertoires in COVID-19. Assay: immunoSEQ multiplex PCR; the TCRdb copy retains only in-frame clones and omits some. The repertoire holds 30,000 to 35,000 clones, with roughly 85% as singletons. Sequencing input: peripheral blood. Receptors were obtained from a human donor with acute or convalescent COVID-19. The donor label of this sample is uncertain. Both conserved end residues are part of each CDR3. A D gene is named only where the DNA matches it firmly. The size of a clone is reported for some rows only, either as once, few or many, or as a class for expanded clones.

clone_size d_call j_call v_call cdr3_nt cdr3_aa
NA NA TRBJ1-1 TRBV12-3/TRBV12-4 TGTGCCAGCAGTTCCCCCAAGAACACTGAAGCTTTCTTT CASSSPKNTEAFF
few TRBD1 TRBJ1-4 TRBV11-2 TGTGCCAGCAGCAGGACAGGAGTTGAGGAAAAACTGTTTTTT CASSRTGVEEKLFF
NA NA TRBJ1-5 TRBV10-3 TGTGCCATCAGTGAGTCGGAGCGCGGCAATCAGCCCCAGCATTTT CAISESERGNQPQHF
once TRBD1 TRBJ1-1 TRBV5-4 TGTGCCAGCAGCGGACAGGGGAACACTGAAGCTTTCTTT CASSGQGNTEAFF
NA TRBD1 TRBJ1-4 TRBV27 TGTGCCAGCAGTTTACTACTATCCTGGGACAGGGGATTTGCAACTAATGAAAAACTGTTTTTT CASSLLLSWDRGFATNEKLFF
NA TRBD1 TRBJ1-1 TRBV9 TGTGCCAGCAGCGTTGGGACAGGGGGCGGGACTGAAGCTTTCTTT CASSVGTGGGTEAFF
once NA TRBJ2-7 TRBV18 TGTGCCAGCTCACGAAGCGAGGGCGAGCAGTACTTC CASSRSEGEQYF
NA TRBD2 TRBJ2-5 TRBV5-1 TGCGCCAGCAGCTACAGCTTCGGACTAGCTGGAGAGACCCAGTACTTC CASSYSFGLAGETQYF
NA NA TRBJ1-5 TRBV7-2 TGTGCCAGCAGCTTAGGTGCGGGTGGACAGCCCCAGCATTTT CASSLGAGGQPQHF
NA TRBD2 TRBJ2-3 TRBV7-6 TGTGCCAGCAGCTTACTAGCGGGAGGGCCTGCAGATACGCAGTATTTT CASSLLAGGPADTQYF
NA TRBD1 TRBJ1-2 TRBV5-4 TGTGCCAGCAGCTCGGGACAGCTTAACTATGGCTACACCTTC CASSSGQLNYGYTF
NA NA TRBJ2-5 TRBV21-1 TGTGCCAGCAAAGTGACAGGGCAAGAGACCCAGTACTTC CASKVTGQETQYF
few TRBD2 TRBJ2-5 TRBV7-2 TGTGCCAGCAGCTTCCTGCGGGGGGGCGAGACCCAGTACTTC CASSFLRGGETQYF
once NA TRBJ1-1 TRBV27 TGTGCCAGCCGGACGGGGGGGATTAACACTGAAGCTTTCTTT CASRTGGINTEAFF
NA NA TRBJ2-7 TRBV2 TGTGCCAGCATGAACGAACAGTATTCCTACGAGCAGTACTTC CASMNEQYSYEQYF
once NA TRBJ1-3 TRBV6-5 TGTGCCAGCAGTTACTCGGGGGGCTCTGGAAACACCATATATTTT CASSYSGGSGNTIYF
NA NA TRBJ2-2 TRBV3-1/TRBV3-2 TGTGCCAGCAGCCAATCCTTTTTTAGGGCGGGCAACACCGGGGAGCTGTTTTTT CASSQSFFRAGNTGELFF
NA NA TRBJ1-2 TRBV29-1 TGCAGCGTTGGAACCCCCACGGACTCTTATGGCTACACCTTC CSVGTPTDSYGYTF
NA TRBD1 TRBJ2-5 TRBV2 TGTGCCAGCAGTGAACCGAGAGGACAGGTGTTGGCCCAGTACTTC CASSEPRGQVLAQYF
NA NA TRBJ2-7 TRBV7-2 TGTGCCAGCAGACCTCCCAGCGGGTACGAGCAGTACTTC CASRPPSGYEQYF
NA NA TRBJ2-7 TRBV5-1 TGCGCCAGCAGTTTTCTCTACGAGCAGTACTTC CASSFLYEQYF
NA NA TRBJ1-3 TRBV1 TGCACCAGCGCCCCCAGGTCAATAAACACCATATATTTT CTSAPRSINTIYF
NA NA TRBJ1-3 TRBV11-2 TGTGCCAGCACCCCATCAAGAGGAGGGACTGGAAACACCATATATTTT CASTPSRGGTGNTIYF
NA NA TRBJ2-7 TRBV18 TGTGCCAGCCGTGGGACATCCTACGAGCAGTACTTC CASRGTSYEQYF
NA NA TRBJ2-7 TRBV18 TGTGCCAGCTCGCAGCAGGGGATTCCAGCCTACGAGCAGTACTTC CASSQQGIPAYEQYF
NA NA TRBJ2-7 TRBV3-1/TRBV3-2 TGTGCCAGCAGCCGAGGGAGGGGGTACGAGCAGTACTTC CASSRGRGYEQYF
NA NA TRBJ1-1 TRBV11-3 TGTGCCAGCAGCTTGGCAGGGGAATATAGTGAAGCTTTCTTT CASSLAGEYSEAFF
NA TRBD2 TRBJ2-5 TRBV4-1 TGCGCCAGCAGCCACCCCGGGACTAGCAGTGGGGAGACCCAGTACTTC CASSHPGTSSGETQYF
NA NA TRBJ1-4 TRBV27 TGTGCCAGCAGTTTATTGTCGGCGGGCGAAAAACTGTTTTTT CASSLLSAGEKLFF
NA NA TRBJ2-3 TRBV2 TGTGCCAGCAATCCTAGCACAGATACGCAGTATTTT CASNPSTDTQYF
NA NA TRBJ1-1 TRBV14 TGTGCCAGCAGGGACCAGGGAAACACTGAAGCTTTCTTT CASRDQGNTEAFF
NA TRBD1 TRBJ1-2 TRBV6-1 TGTGCCAGCAGTGAGAGGGGGCTTAACGGCTACACCTTC CASSERGLNGYTF
NA NA TRBJ2-7 TRBV7-2 TGTGCCAGCAGCGAAAGCCTCTACGAGCAGTACTTC CASSESLYEQYF
few NA TRBJ1-1 TRBV21-1 TGTGCCAGCAGCAAAGACGGCAGGCGAACTGAAGCTTTCTTT CASSKDGRRTEAFF
NA NA TRBJ1-5 TRBV5-8 TGTGCCAGCAGCCCATGGGCGGGGGTTTTCGATCAGCCCCAGCATTTT CASSPWAGVFDQPQHF
NA TRBD2 TRBJ2-7 TRBV6-6 TGTGCCAGCAGTTACGGGCGCGGGGGGGCCTACGAGCAGTACTTC CASSYGRGGAYEQYF
NA TRBD1 TRBJ1-1 TRBV3-1/TRBV3-2 TGTGCCAGCAGCCAGACAGGGGAGTGGGCTGAAGCTTTCTTT CASSQTGEWAEAFF
NA NA TRBJ1-5 TRBV19 TGTGCCAGTAGTCCTGCGAGGAATCAGCCCCAGCATTTT CASSPARNQPQHF
once TRBD2 TRBJ2-1 TRBV10-3 TGTGCCATCAGTGAGTCAAGCGGGAGAGGGGTCAATGAGCAGTTCTTC CAISESSGRGVNEQFF
NA TRBD1 TRBJ1-1 TRBV7-3 TGTGCCAGCAGCACCTCTTGGGACAGTTCTGAAGCTTTCTTT CASSTSWDSSEAFF